The next 30 T cell receptor beta chains were all read from a single sample in a study of blood T cell repertoires in COVID-19. The protocol was immunoSEQ multiplex PCR, while the TCRdb copy is restricted to in-frame clones and leaves out a portion. The sample holds roughly 97,000 clones, about 80% seen once. Sequencing used peripheral blood. These receptors originate from a woman of 80 years or more with active or convalescent COVID-19.

This chain joins TRBV5-1 and TRBJ1-5; a possible D gene is TRBD1 (6 bases). V was shortened by 4 bases and J by 6 bases, with 14 bases between the two germline ends. The CDR3 runs 14 residues. Per the germline V gene, CDR1 is SGHRS and CDR2 is YFSETQ. The CDR3, as DNA: TGCGCCAGCAGCGCGAACAGGGACGGTCAGCCCCAGCATTTT. Its translation: CASSANRDGQPQHF.

The CDR3 region has the DNA TGTGCCAGCACCTTCTACCGCTCCTACAATGAGCAGTTCTTC. Its translation: CASTFYRSYNEQFF. This chain joins TRBV28 and TRBJ2-1; unclear D gene. Trimming took 7 bases from V and 0 from J, leaving 10 bases between them. CDR3 length: 14 residues. CDR1 is MDHEN and CDR2 is SYDVKM in the germline V gene.

The chain employs TRBV5-6 and TRBJ1-5, with D uncertain. Germline CDR1 is SGHDT and CDR2 is YYEEEE. The CDR3 runs 15 residues. The germline V and J ends were trimmed by 1 base and 7 bases, with 15 bases remaining between them. CDR3 sequence (DNA): TGTGCCAGCAGCTTGTCCGGGTCCGAGTCCCAGCCCCAGCATTTT. Translation gives CASSLSGSESQPQHF.

The V and J genes are TRBV6-5 and TRBJ2-7; D uncertain. Deletions cut 5 bases from V and 3 bases from J, with 5 bases between. The germline V gene encodes CDR1 MNHEY and CDR2 SVGAGI. The CDR3 sequence is 11 residues long. The CDR3 is CASSRDYEQYF. The DNA of the CDR3 is TGTGCCAGCAGTCGCGACTACGAGCAGTACTTC.

The gene calls are TRBV12-3 or TRBV12-4 and TRBJ1-2; TRBD1 might be the D (5 bases). This CDR3 contains 13 residues. V lost 6 bases to trimming and J lost 8 bases, with 16 bases between them. The CDR3: CASSPRQLRGYTF. CDR3 in DNA: TGTGCCAGCAGCCCACGACAGCTACGGGGCTACACCTTC.

The CDR3 loop is CASGLEGSSTEAFF. The CDR3 DNA reads TGTGCCAGCGGACTAGAAGGTTCTAGCACTGAAGCTTTCTTT. The chain couples TRBV28 to TRBJ1-1; D is ambiguous. This CDR3 has 14 amino acids. Germline CDR1 MDHEN, CDR2 SYDVKM. V dropped 8 bases and J dropped 4 bases, with 17 bases sitting between them. Full variable domain (outside the CDR3, taken from reference TRBV28 and TRBJ1-1): DVKVTQSSRYLVKRTGEKVFLECVQDMDHENMFWYRQDPGLGLRLIYFSYDVKMKEKGDIPEGYSVSREKKERFSLILESASTNQTSMYLCASGLEGSSTEAFFGQGTRLTVV.

The V and J genes are TRBV3-1 (or the pseudogene TRBV3-2) and TRBJ1-1; the D is unclear. Trimming removed 2 bases from V and 5 bases from J, with 9 bases in between. Germline-derived CDR1 and CDR2 are LGHDT and YNNKEL (reference sequence). CDR3 length: 13 residues. DNA for the CDR3: TGTGCCAGCAGCCAATTGAGGGAAACTGAAGCTTTCTTT. Its translation: CASSQLRETEAFF.

The chain couples TRBV3-1 (or the pseudogene TRBV3-2) to TRBJ2-5; the match to TRBD2 covers 9 bases. Per germline, CDR1 LGHDT and CDR2 YNNKEL (reference sequence). After removal of 1 base from V and 0 bases from J, the junction contained 3 bases not matched to a gene. The CDR3 loop spans 16 amino acids. The CDR3 loop is CASSQGTSVYQETQYF. As DNA, the CDR3 is TGTGCCAGCAGCCAAGGGACTAGCGTATACCAAGAGACCCAGTACTTC.

The gene calls are TRBV28 and TRBJ1-4, with TRBD1 as a possible D gene (6 bases). The CDR3 has 14 residues. Trimming shortened V by 2 bases and J by 6 bases, and 10 bases separated the two germline ends. In germline, CDR1 is MDHEN, CDR2 SYDVKM. The CDR3, as DNA: TGTGCCAGCAGTTTACGGGGGGCGGATGAAAAACTGTTTTTT. Its protein is CASSLRGADEKLFF. Full variable domain (rest looked up from reference TRBV28 and TRBJ1-4): DVKVTQSSRYLVKRTGEKVFLECVQDMDHENMFWYRQDPGLGLRLIYFSYDVKMKEKGDIPEGYSVSREKKERFSLILESASTNQTSMYLCASSLRGADEKLFFGSGTQLSVL.

The chain uses TRBV14 and TRBJ2-7, with 9 bases matching TRBD1. This CDR3 is built from 14 residues. The V gene's germline CDR1 is SGHDN and CDR2 FVKESK. Losses at the gene ends were 6 bases for V and 3 bases for J; bases not matched to a gene: 6. In DNA, the CDR3 is TGTGCCAGCAGTAACCGGGACAGGGACTACGAGCAGTACTTC. Its protein product is CASSNRDRDYEQYF.

The genes are TRBV11-2 and TRBJ1-1; TRBD1 might be the D (6 bases). This CDR3 has 14 amino acids. Germline V CDR1 and CDR2: SGHAT, FQNNGV. Trimming took 5 bases from V and 5 from J, leaving 15 bases between them. The CDR3 spells CASSDRGGRTEAFF. CDR3 sequence (DNA): TGTGCCAGCAGCGACCGGGGGGGCCGGACTGAAGCTTTCTTT.

The chain carries TRBV27 and TRBJ2-3, with D possibly TRBD2 on 6 matching bases. V was clipped by 5 bases and J by 8 bases, with 14 bases between them. The CDR3 totals 13 residues. The germline CDR1 and CDR2 sequences are MNHEY and SMNVEV (reference sequence). CDR3 DNA: TGTGCCAGCAGTCAAACTAGCTCTGGTACGCAGTATTTT. Translation: CASSQTSSGTQYF.

With respect to this clone: Relative to the germline gene, one junction end is altered; a read error may explain this. The chain is built from TRBV7-7 and TRBJ1-3, with TRBD1 matching over 7 bases. This CDR3 has 18 residues. Germline assignment: CDR1 SSHAT and CDR2 FNYEAQ (reference sequence). This CDR3 reads CASSSPRTGPTSGNTIYF. CDR3 nucleotide sequence: TGTGCTAGCAGCTCACCAAGGACAGGCCCAACCTCTGGAAACACCATATATTTT.

The chain joins TRBV7-2 to TRBJ2-7; D gene unclear. Between the trimmed V and J ends, which lost 0 bases and 4 bases, there was a span of 13 bases. The V gene's germline CDR1 is SGHTA and CDR2 FQGNSA. This CDR3 region has 15 residues. CDR3 loop: CASSLAVVGYYEQYF. The CDR3 DNA follows: TGTGCCAGCAGCTTAGCTGTCGTCGGGTATTACGAGCAGTACTTC. The variable domain in full, completed from reference TRBV7-2 and TRBJ2-7, reads GAGVSQSPSNKVTEKGKDVELRCDPISGHTALYWYRQSLGQGLEFLIYFQGNSAPDKSGLPSDRFSAERTGGSVSTLTIQRTQQEDSAVYLCASSLAVVGYYEQYFGPGTRLTVT.

This chain uses TRBV11-2 with TRBJ2-1, with TRBD2 identical over 12 bases. CDR1 is SGHAT, CDR2 FQNNGV, per germline. The CDR3 extends over 19 amino acids. Trimming at V came to 3 bases and at J to 7 bases, leaving 16 bases not matched to a gene. The CDR3, as DNA: TGTGCCAGCAGCTTCGGACTAGCGGGGAACTCACAAGGATGGAATGAGCAGTTCTTC. The encoded protein is CASSFGLAGNSQGWNEQFF.

J is TRBJ2-5 and V is TRBV19, with 9 bases that match TRBD1. The CDR3 has 15 residues. From germline, CDR1 is LNHDA and CDR2 SQIVND (reference sequence). Trimming at V came to 2 bases and at J to 5 bases, leaving 6 bases not matched to a gene. DNA of the CDR3: TGTGCCAGTAGTATATCGGACAGGGGTGCGGAGACCCAGTACTTC. This gives the protein CASSISDRGAETQYF.

This chain joins TRBV30 and TRBJ1-6; D not resolved. Germline CDR1 reads GTSNPN; CDR2 reads SVGIG (reference sequence). The CDR3 is made up of 14 amino acids. Trimming removed 3 bases from V and 3 bases from J, with 9 bases in between. CDR3 DNA sequence: TGTGCCTGGAGCGTCAGTCACTATAATTCACCCCTCCACTTT. Amino acids: CAWSVSHYNSPLHF.

The V and J genes are TRBV2 and TRBJ1-5, with D possibly matching TRBD1 (5 bases). The CDR3 loop spans 15 amino acids. Germline CDR1 is SNHLY and CDR2 is FYNNEI. Trimming stripped 4 bases from V and 0 bases from J, with 10 bases between. CDR3 DNA: TGTGCCAGCAGTGTTATCGACAGTAGCAATCAGCCCCAGCATTTT. Amino acid sequence: CASSVIDSSNQPQHF.

This clone is a singleton in its sample. This rearrangement joins TRBV11-3 to TRBJ2-3, with TRBD2 matching 12 bases. The CDR3 spans 16 residues. V was pared by 5 bases and J by 2 bases, with 5 bases of the junction left unmatched. Germline assignment: CDR1 SGHNT and CDR2 YENEEA. CDR3 protein: CASSRRTSGVTDTQYF. For the CDR3, the DNA is TGTGCCAGCAGCCGACGGACTAGCGGGGTCACAGATACGCAGTATTTT.

The chain combines TRBV3-1 (or the pseudogene TRBV3-2) with TRBJ1-6; tentative D call: TRBD1 (5 bases). V was clipped by 2 bases and J by 4 bases, with 6 bases between them. CDR1 is LGHDT and CDR2 is YNNKEL in the germline V gene (reference sequence). The CDR3 consists of 14 residues. The CDR3 DNA sequence: TGTGCCAGCAGCCAACAGGGTTATAATTCACCCCTCCACTTT. It yields the protein CASSQQGYNSPLHF.

The chain is built from TRBV5-1 and TRBJ1-5; 10 bases map to TRBD1. V was clipped by 2 bases and J by 7 bases; unmatched bases: 12. CDR3 length equals 17 residues. Germline V CDR1 and CDR2: SGHRS, YFSETQ. For the CDR3, the DNA is TGCGCCAGCAGCTTCCGGGACAGGGGATCCCGGGACCAGCCCCAGCATTTT. This encodes CASSFRDRGSRDQPQHF.

The CDR3: CSVRTGTGNTGELFF. The DNA for the CDR3 is TGCAGCGTCAGAACCGGGACAGGGAACACCGGGGAGCTGTTTTTT. The chain joins TRBV29-1 to TRBJ2-2; TRBD1 matches at 8 bases. The germline gives CDR1 SQVTM, CDR2 ANQGSEA. The CDR3 sequence is 15 residues long. The trim removed 6 bases at V and 1 base at J, leaving 7 bases unmatched.

The J gene is TRBJ1-3, the V gene TRBV5-4, with D perhaps matching TRBD1 (6 bases). This CDR3 has 16 residues. Looked up from germline, CDR1 is SGHNT and CDR2 is YYREEE (reference sequence). The ends were cut back, 3 bases at V and 0 bases at J, with 13 bases in the middle. The DNA of the CDR3 is TGTGCCAGCAGCTCACGACAGGTTAGCTCTGGAAACACCATATATTTT. It codes for CASSSRQVSSGNTIYF.

This chain links TRBV30 with TRBJ2-1; D uncertain. The length of the CDR3 is 11 residues. CDR1 is GTSNPN and CDR2 is SVGIG in the germline V gene (reference sequence). Deletions cut 4 bases from V and 7 bases from J, with 8 bases between. DNA for the CDR3: TGTGCCTGGACGGCTAGGAATGAGCAGTTCTTC. Translating gives CAWTARNEQFF.

This chain uses TRBV5-1 with TRBJ1-6, with TRBD1 matching over 7 bases. V dropped 0 bases and J dropped 7; count of bases not matched to a gene: 7. The CDR3 spans 16 residues. Looked up from germline, CDR1 is SGHRS and CDR2 is YFSETQ. The chain's CDR3 is CASSLDRGGRNSPLHF. The CDR3 region has the DNA TGCGCCAGCAGCTTGGACAGGGGTGGGCGAAATTCACCCCTCCACTTT.

The gene calls are TRBV5-1 and TRBJ2-3; tentatively, D is TRBD2 (6 bases). Germline CDR1 is SGHRS and CDR2 is YFSETQ. Trimming left V 4 bases short and J 3 bases short, with 18 bases between. This CDR3 contains 16 residues. In DNA form, the CDR3 reads TGCGCCAGCAGCAAACGGGACTCAAGAACTACAGATACGCAGTATTTT. This translates into CASSKRDSRTTDTQYF.

This clone was picked up one time. The chain recombines TRBV3-1 (or the pseudogene TRBV3-2) with TRBJ2-5; D is possibly TRBD1 (5 bases). The germline V gene encodes CDR1 LGHDT and CDR2 YNNKEL (reference sequence). This CDR3 has 15 residues. The V and J ends lost 2 bases and 4 bases respectively, with 14 bases between them. The CDR3 DNA follows: TGTGCCAGCAGCCAATTAGGCAGGGTGAGAGAGACCCAGTACTTC. It encodes CASSQLGRVRETQYF.

The V gene is TRBV5-6, the J gene TRBJ2-1; 9 bases fit TRBD2. V dropped 0 bases and J dropped 3; count of bases not matched to a gene: 4. The CDR3 spans 16 residues. Per the germline V gene, CDR1 is SGHDT and CDR2 is YYEEEE. CDR3 amino acids: CASSLGASGDYNEQFF. In DNA, the CDR3 is TGTGCCAGCAGCTTGGGGGCTAGCGGGGACTACAATGAGCAGTTCTTC. Together with reference TRBV5-6 and TRBJ2-1, the CDR3 gives the full variable domain: DAGVTQSPTHLIKTRGQQVTLRCSPKSGHDTVSWYQQALGQGPQFIFQYYEEEERQRGNFPDRFSGHQFPNYSSELNVNALLLGDSALYLCASSLGASGDYNEQFFGPGTRLTVL.

The rearrangement links TRBV10-3 to TRBJ2-1; 11 nucleotides align to TRBD2. The length of the CDR3 is 14 residues. The V and J ends lost 6 bases and 3 bases, in that order; junction bases with no gene match: 1. The germline CDR1 and CDR2 sequences are ENHRY and SYGVKD. DNA of the CDR3: TGTGCCATCAGGGGACTAGCGGACTACAATGAGCAGTTCTTC. Its translation: CAIRGLADYNEQFF.

The chain joins TRBV5-1 to TRBJ1-1; the match to TRBD1 covers 8 bases. From germline, CDR1 is SGHRS and CDR2 YFSETQ. Losses at the gene ends were 5 bases for V and 3 bases for J; bases not matched to a gene: 6. There are 14 residues in the CDR3. The CDR3: CASSSGGSDTEAFF. The CDR3 DNA reads TGCGCCAGCAGTTCAGGGGGCTCGGACACTGAAGCTTTCTTT.